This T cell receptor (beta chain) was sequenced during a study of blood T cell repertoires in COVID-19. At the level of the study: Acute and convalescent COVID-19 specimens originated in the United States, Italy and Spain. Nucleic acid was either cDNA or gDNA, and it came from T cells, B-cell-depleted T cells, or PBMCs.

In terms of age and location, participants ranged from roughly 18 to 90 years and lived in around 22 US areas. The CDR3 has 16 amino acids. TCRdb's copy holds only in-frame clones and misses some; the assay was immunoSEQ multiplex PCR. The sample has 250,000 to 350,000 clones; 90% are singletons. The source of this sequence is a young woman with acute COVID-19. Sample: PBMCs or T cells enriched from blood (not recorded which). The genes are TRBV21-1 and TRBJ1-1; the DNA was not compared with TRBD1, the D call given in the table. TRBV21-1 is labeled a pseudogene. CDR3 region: CASSIRQGAGNTEAFF. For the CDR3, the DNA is TGTGCCAGCAGCATCCGACAGGGGGCTGGAAACACTGAAGCTTTCTTT.